This section outlines one TCR beta chain sequence together with its context. Deletions cut 1 base from V and 2 bases from J, with 9 bases between. Germline V lookup: CDR1 LNHNV, CDR2 YYDKDF (reference sequence). This CDR3 has 15 amino acids. This sample was taken from a study of cytomegalovirus exposure and HLA in healthy donors. Clones were read by immunoSEQ multiplex PCR, and TCRdb kept only the in-frame ones, dropping some. The sample carries more than 150,000 clones, more than 75% recorded once. The chain joins TRBV15 to TRBJ2-4, with D tentatively TRBD2 (5 bases). The sequenced material came from PBMCs. The sequence came from a man aged 18-30 years in good health and CMV-seropositive. In DNA, the CDR3 is TGTGCCACCAGCAGAGTAAGAGGGTCCAAAAACATTCAGTACTTC. Protein sequence: CATSRVRGSKNIQYF.